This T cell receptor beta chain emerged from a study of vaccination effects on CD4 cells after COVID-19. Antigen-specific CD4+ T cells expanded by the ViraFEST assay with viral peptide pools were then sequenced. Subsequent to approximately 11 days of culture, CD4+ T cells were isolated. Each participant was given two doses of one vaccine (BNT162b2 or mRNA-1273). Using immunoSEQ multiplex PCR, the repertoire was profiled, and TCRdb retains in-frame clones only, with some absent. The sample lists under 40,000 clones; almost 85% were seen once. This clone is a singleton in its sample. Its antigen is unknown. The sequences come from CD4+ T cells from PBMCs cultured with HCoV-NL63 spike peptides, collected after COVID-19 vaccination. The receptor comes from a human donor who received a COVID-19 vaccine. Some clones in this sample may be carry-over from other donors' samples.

CDR3 protein: CASGPGDAPDTQYF. The CDR3 region has the DNA TGTGCTAGTGGCCCGGGGGACGCGCCAGATACGCAGTATTTT. The chain has TRBV12-5 and TRBJ2-3; D is perhaps TRBD2 (6 bases). Trimming removed 6 bases from V and 4 bases from J, with 14 bases in between. In germline, CDR1 is LGHNT, CDR2 FRNRAP. The CDR3 runs 14 residues.